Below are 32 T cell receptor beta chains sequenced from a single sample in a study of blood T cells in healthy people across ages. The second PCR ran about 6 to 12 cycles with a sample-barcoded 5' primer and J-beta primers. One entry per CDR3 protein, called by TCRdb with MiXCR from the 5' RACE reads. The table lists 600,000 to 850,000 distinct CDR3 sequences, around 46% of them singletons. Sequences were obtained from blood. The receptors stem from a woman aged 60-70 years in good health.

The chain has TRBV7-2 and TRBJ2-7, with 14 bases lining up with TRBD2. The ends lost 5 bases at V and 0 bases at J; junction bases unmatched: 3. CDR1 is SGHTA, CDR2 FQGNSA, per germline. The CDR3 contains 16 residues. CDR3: CASSHGLAGGSYEQYF. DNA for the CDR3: TGTGCCAGCAGCCACGGACTAGCGGGAGGCTCCTACGAGCAGTACTTC.

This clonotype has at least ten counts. The CDR3 sequence is CSVEHPAFPHEQYF. DNA of the CDR3: TGCAGCGTTGAACATCCCGCGTTCCCCCACGAGCAGTACTTC. The chain carries TRBV29-1 and TRBJ2-7; D remains unclear. V was pared by 2 bases and J by 5 bases, with 16 bases between. The CDR3 is made up of 14 amino acids. Germline CDR1 is SQVTM and CDR2 is ANQGSEA.

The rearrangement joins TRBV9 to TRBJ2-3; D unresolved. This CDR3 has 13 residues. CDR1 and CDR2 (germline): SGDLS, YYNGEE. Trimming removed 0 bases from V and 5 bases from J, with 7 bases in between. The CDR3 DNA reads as TGTGCCAGCAGCGTAGCGGACCGAGATACGCAGTATTTT. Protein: CASSVADRDTQYF.

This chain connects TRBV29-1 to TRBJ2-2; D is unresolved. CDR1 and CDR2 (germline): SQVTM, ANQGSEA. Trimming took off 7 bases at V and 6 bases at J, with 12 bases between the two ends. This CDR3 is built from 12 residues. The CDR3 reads CSAELVAGELFF. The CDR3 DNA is TGCAGCGCTGAGCTGGTAGCCGGGGAGCTGTTTTTT.

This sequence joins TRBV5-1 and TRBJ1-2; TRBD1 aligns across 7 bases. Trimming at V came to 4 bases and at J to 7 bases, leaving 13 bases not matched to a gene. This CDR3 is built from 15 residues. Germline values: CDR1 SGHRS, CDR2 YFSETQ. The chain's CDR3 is CASSQQSTGEGGYTF. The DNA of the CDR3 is TGCGCCAGCAGCCAACAGTCTACAGGGGAAGGTGGCTACACCTTC.

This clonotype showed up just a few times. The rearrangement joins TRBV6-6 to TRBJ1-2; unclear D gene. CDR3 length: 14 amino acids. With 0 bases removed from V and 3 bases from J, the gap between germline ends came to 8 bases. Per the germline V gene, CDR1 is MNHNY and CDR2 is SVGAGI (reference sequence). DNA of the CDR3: TGTGCCAGCAGTTACTCGCACCGTGACTATGGCTACACCTTC. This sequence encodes CASSYSHRDYGYTF.

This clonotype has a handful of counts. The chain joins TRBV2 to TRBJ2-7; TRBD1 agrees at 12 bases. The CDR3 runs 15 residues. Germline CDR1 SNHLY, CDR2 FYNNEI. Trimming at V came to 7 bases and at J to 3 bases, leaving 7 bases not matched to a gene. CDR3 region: CASKGGQGAFYEQYF. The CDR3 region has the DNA TGTGCCAGCAAGGGGGGACAGGGGGCGTTCTACGAGCAGTACTTC.

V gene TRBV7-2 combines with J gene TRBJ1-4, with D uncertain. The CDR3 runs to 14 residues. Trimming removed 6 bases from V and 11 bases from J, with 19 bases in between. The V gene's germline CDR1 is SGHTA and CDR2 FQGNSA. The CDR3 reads CASRPGPNAHKLFF. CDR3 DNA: TGTGCCAGCAGACCGGGCCCTAACGCCCATAAACTGTTTTTT.

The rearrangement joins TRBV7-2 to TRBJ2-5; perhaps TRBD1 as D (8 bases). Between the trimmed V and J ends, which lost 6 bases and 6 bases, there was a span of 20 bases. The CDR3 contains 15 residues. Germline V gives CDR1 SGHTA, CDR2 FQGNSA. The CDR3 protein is CASSSGQGLRKTQYF. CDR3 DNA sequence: TGTGCCAGCAGTTCTGGACAGGGACTAAGGAAGACCCAGTACTTC.

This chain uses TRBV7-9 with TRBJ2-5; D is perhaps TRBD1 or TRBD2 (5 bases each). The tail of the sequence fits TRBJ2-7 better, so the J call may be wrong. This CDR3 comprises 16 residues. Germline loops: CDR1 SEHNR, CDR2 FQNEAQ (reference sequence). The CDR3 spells CASSLASGASPYEQYF. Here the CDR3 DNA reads TGTGCCAGCAGCTTAGCGTCCGGGGCCAGTCCCTACGAGCAGTACTTC.

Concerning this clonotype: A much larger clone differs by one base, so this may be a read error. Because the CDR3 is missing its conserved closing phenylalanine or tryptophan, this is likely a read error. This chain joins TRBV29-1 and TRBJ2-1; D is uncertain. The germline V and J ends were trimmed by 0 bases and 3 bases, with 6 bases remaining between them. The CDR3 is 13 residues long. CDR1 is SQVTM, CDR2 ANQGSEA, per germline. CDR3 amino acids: CSVEEGFYNEQFI. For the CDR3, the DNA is TGCAGCGTTGAAGAGGGCTTCTACAATGAGCAGTTCATC.

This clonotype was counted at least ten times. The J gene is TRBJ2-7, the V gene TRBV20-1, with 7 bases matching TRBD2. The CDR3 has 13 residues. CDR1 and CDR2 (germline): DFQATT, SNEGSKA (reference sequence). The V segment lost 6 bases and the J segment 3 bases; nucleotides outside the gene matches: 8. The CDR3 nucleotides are TGCAGTGCCAGGTCATCGGGGGGCTACGAGCAGTACTTC. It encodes CSARSSGGYEQYF.

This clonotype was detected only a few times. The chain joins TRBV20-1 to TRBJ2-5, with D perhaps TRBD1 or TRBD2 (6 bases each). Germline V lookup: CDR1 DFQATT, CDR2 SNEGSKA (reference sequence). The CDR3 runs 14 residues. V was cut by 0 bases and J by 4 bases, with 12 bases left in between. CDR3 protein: CSARDEGGLETQYF. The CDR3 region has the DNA TGCAGTGCTAGAGATGAGGGGGGCTTAGAGACCCAGTACTTC.

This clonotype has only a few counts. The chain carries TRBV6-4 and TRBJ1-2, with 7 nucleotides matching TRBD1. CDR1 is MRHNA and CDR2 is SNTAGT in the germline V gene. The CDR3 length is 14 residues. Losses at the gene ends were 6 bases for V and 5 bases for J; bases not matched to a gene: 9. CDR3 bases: TGTGCCAGCAGGAAGGAGGCGACAGGGTATGGCTACACCTTC. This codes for CASRKEATGYGYTF.

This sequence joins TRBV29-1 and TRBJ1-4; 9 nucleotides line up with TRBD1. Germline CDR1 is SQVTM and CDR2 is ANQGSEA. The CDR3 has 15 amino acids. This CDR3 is CSARDRVATNEKLFF. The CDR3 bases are TGCAGTGCCAGGGACAGGGTTGCAACTAATGAAAAACTGTTTTTT.

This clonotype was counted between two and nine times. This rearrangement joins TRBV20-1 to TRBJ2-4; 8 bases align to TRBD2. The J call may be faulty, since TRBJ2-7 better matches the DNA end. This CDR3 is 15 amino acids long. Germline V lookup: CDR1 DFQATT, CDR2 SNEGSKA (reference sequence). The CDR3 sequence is CSARDQVAGGPEQYF. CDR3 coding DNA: TGCAGTGCTAGAGATCAGGTGGCGGGGGGACCCGAGCAGTACTTC.

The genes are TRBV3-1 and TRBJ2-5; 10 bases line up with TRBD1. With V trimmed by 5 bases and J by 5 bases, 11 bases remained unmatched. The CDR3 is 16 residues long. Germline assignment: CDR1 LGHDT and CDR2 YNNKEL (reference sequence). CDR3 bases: TGTGCCAGCAGCTCCGGGACAGGGGTTGTTAAGGAGACCCAGTACTTC. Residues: CASSSGTGVVKETQYF.

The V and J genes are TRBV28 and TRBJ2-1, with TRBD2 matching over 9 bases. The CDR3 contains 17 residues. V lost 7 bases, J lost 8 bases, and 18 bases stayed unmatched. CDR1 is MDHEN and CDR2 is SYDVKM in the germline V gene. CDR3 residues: CASTSEMGGGAGYEQFF. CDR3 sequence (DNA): TGTGCCAGCACCTCTGAGATGGGCGGGGGGGCCGGCTATGAGCAGTTCTTC.

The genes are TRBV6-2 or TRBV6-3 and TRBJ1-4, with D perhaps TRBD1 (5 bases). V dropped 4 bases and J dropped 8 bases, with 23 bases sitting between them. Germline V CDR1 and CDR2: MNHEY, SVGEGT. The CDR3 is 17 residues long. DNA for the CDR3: TGTGCCAGCAGTTTCTCAGGGTCATATCTGTGGAACGAAAAACTGTTTTTT. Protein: CASSFSGSYLWNEKLFF.

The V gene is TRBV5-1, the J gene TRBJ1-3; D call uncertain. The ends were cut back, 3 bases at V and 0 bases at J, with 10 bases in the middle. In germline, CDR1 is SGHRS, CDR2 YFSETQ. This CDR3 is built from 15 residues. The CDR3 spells CASSSTGNSGNTIYF. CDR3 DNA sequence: TGCGCCAGCAGCTCAACCGGCAACTCTGGAAACACCATATATTTT.

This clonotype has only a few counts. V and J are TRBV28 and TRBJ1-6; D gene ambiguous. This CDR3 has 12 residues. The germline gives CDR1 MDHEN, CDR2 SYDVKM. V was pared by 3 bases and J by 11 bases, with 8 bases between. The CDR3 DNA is TGTGCCAGCAGTTTTTCCTTGCCACCCCTCCACTTT. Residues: CASSFSLPPLHF.

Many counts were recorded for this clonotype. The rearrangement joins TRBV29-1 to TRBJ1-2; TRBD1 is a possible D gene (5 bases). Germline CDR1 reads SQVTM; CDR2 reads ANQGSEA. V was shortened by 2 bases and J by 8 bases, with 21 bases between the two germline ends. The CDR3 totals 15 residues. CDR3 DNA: TGCAGCGTTGAAAAGGGGATCGGCATAAGGGGAGGCTACACCTTC. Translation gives CSVEKGIGIRGGYTF.

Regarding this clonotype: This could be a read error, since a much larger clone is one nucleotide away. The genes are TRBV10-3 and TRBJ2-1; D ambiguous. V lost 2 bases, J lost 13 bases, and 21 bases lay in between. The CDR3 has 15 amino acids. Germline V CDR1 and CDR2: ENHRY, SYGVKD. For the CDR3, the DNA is TGTGCCATCAGTGAGCCTTCGGCTATAAAAGAGACCCAGTTCTTC. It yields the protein CAISEPSAIKETQFF.

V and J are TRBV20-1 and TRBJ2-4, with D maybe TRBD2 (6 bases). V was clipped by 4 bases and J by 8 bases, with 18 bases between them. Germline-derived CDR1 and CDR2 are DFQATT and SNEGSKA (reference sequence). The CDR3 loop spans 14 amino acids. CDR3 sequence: CSAINGRDGDIQYF. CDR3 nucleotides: TGCAGTGCTATAAATGGGCGGGATGGGGACATTCAGTACTTC.

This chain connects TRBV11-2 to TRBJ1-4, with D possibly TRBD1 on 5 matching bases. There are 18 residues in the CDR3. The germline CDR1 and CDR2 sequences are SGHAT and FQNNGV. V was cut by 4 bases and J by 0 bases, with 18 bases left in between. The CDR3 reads CASSSPRGTRTTNEKLFF. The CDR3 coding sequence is TGTGCCAGCAGCTCCCCCCGGGGGACCAGGACAACTAATGAAAAACTGTTTTTT.

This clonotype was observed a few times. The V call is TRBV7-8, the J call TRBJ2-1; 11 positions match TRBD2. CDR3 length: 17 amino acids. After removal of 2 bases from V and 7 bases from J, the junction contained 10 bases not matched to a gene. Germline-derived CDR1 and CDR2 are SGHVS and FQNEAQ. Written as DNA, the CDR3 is TGTGCCAGCAGCTTAAGGCTAGCGGGAGGAAGGTGGAATGAGCAGTTCTTC. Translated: CASSLRLAGGRWNEQFF.

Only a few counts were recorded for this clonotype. CDR3 amino acids: CSARFGGYTF. CDR3 DNA sequence: TGCAGTGCTAGATTCGGGGGCTACACCTTC. V is TRBV20-1 and J is TRBJ1-2; D is unclear. The CDR3 length is 10 residues. Germline V gene lookup returns CDR1 DFQATT and CDR2 SNEGSKA (reference sequence). The V end was cut by 2 bases, the J end by 8 bases, with 6 bases between.

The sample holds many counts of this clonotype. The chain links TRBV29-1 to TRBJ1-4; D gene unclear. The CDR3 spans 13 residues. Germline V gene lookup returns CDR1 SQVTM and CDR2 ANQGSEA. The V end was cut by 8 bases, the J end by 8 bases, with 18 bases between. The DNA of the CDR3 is TGCAGCTTCCGAACGGCGTTTCGGGAAAAACTGTTTTTT. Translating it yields CSFRTAFREKLFF.

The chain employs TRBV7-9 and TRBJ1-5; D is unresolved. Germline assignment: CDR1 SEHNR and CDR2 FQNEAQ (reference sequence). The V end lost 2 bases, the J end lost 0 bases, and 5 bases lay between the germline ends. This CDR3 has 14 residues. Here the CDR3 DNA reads TGTGCCAGCAGCTTAAGTAATAGCAATCAGCCCCAGCATTTT. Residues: CASSLSNSNQPQHF.

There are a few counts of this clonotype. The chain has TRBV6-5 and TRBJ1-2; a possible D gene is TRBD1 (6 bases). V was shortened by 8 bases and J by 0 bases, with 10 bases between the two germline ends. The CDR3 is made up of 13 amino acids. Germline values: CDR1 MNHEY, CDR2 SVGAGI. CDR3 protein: CASGGYANYGYTF. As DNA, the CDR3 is TGTGCCAGCGGGGGCTACGCTAACTATGGCTACACCTTC.

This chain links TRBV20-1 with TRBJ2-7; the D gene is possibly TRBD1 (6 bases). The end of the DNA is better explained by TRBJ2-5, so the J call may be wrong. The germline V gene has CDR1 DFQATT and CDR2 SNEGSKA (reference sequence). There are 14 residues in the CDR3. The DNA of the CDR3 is TGCAGTGCTAGTCTCGTCAGGGGACAAGAGACCCAGTACTTC. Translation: CSASLVRGQETQYF.

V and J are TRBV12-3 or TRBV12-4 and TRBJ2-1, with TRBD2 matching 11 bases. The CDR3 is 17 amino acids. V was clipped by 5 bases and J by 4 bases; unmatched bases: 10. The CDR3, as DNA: TGTGCCAGCAGTCCCTCCGGGGCTAGCGGGGGGTACAATGAGCAGTTCTTC. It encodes CASSPSGASGGYNEQFF.